This T cell receptor beta chain came from a study of T cell responses to AZD1222 COVID-19 vaccine. Study-level results: Donors were mostly white British, more females; clonal diversity possibly underestimated.

This clone came up once. No antigen is known for it. Assay: immunoSEQ multiplex PCR; the TCRdb copy retains only in-frame clones and omits some. The table has some 170,000 clones, roughly 91% seen once. This CDR3 is built from 14 residues. V lost 3 bases, J lost 9 bases, and 7 bases stayed unmatched. Germline V gives CDR1 MNHNS, CDR2 SASEGT. Specimen: peripheral blood, collected on day 0 of AZD1222 vaccination. The chain carries TRBV6-1 and TRBJ2-1; 8 nucleotides agree with TRBD1. The receptor comes from an adult in good health. This CDR3 reads CASSDGQGRGEQFF. The CDR3 DNA reads TGTGCCAGCAGTGACGGACAGGGTCGGGGTGAGCAGTTCTTC.